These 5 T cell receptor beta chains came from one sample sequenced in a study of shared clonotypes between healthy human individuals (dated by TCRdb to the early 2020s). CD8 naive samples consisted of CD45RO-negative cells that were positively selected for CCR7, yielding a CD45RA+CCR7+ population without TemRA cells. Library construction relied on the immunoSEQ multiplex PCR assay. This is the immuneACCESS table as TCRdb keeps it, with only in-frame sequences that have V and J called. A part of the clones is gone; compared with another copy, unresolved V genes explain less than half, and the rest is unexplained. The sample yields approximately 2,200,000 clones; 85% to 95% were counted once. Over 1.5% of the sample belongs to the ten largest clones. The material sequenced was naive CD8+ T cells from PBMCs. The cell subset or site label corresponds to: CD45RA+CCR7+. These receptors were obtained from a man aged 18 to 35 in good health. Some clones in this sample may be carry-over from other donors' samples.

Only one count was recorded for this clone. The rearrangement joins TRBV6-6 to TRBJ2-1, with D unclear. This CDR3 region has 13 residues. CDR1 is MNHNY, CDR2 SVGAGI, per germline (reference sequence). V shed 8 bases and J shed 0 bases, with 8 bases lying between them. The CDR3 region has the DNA TGTGCCAGCGGGGTAAGCTCCTACAATGAGCAGTTCTTC. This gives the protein CASGVSSYNEQFF.

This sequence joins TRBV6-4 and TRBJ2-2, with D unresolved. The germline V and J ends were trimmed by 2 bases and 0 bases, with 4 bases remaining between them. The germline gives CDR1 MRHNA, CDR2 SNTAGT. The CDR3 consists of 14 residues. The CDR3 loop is CASSDAPNTGELFF. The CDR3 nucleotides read TGTGCCAGCAGTGACGCCCCGAACACCGGGGAGCTGTTTTTT.

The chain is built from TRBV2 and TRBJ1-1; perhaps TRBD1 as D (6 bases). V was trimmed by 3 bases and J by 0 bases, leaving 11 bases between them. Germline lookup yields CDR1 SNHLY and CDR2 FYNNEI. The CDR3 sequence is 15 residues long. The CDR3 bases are TGTGCCAGCAGTGAGGGGGGCACCATGAACACTGAAGCTTTCTTT. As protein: CASSEGGTMNTEAFF.

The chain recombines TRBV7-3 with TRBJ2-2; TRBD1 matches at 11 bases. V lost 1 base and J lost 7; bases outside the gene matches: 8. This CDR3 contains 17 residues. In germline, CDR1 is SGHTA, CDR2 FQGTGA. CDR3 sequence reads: CASSLIRDRGTGGELFF. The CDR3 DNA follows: TGTGCCAGCAGCTTAATCCGGGACAGGGGGACAGGCGGGGAGCTGTTTTTT.

CDR3 in DNA: TGTGCCAGCAGACCAACGGCGGGAGGATACAATGAGCAGTTCTTC. This codes for CASRPTAGGYNEQFF. The chain has TRBV4-2 and TRBJ2-1; TRBD2 agrees at 8 bases. Per germline, CDR1 LGHNA and CDR2 YNFKEQ. The CDR3 has 15 residues. Trimming took 6 bases from V and 4 from J; bases not matched to a gene: 8.